This TCR beta chain was identified during a study of T cell repertoires in cytomegalovirus infection. This clonotype was found many times. TCRdb reprocessed the reads with MiXCR, giving one entry per CDR3 protein. The top ten hold around 12% of the sample, which has about 310,000 distinct CDR3 sequences, 15% to 20% seen once. With V trimmed by 5 bases and J by 4 bases, 4 bases remained unmatched. Germline V lookup: CDR1 MDHEN, CDR2 SYDVKM. This CDR3 has 13 amino acids. The receptor comes from a human donor in good health (CMV status not recorded). Some clones in this sample may be carry-over from other donors' samples. V and J are TRBV28 and TRBJ2-7; 8 nucleotides agree with TRBD1. The sample taken for sequencing was PBMCs. In DNA form, the CDR3 reads TGTGCCAGCAGTACGGACAGGGTTTACGAGCAGTACTTC. It specifies CASSTDRVYEQYF.